This note documents a single T cell receptor beta chain sequence. Its antigen is still unknown. V shed 3 bases and J shed 5 bases, with 5 bases lying between them. Germline V gives CDR1 SGHDN, CDR2 FVKESK. The CDR3 consists of 12 residues. TCRdb used MiXCR to reprocess the reads, holding one entry per CDR3 protein. The profile shows 300,000 to 400,000 distinct CDR3 sequences, around 25% of them singletons. The sample belongs to a study of T cell repertoires in cytomegalovirus infection. The study, taken as a whole, reports: CMV-specific TCR beta clonotypes restricted by HLA-C dominated the ex vivo response.

This TCR derives from a human donor in good health (CMV status not recorded). Some clones in this sample may be carry-over from other donors' samples. The input for sequencing was cultured PBMCs, taken from culture after CMV antigen stimulation. This chain joins TRBV14 and TRBJ2-1; D not resolved. The CDR3 is CASSQHNNEQFF. The CDR3 DNA reads TGTGCCAGCAGCCAGCACAACAATGAGCAGTTCTTC.